Below, 13 T cell receptor beta chains from the same sample are listed, as sequenced in a study of T cell responses to AZD1222 COVID-19 vaccine. Sequencing was performed with immunoSEQ multiplex PCR; in TCRdb, only in-frame clones are kept and a portion is missing. Of about 190,000 clones in the sample, roughly 93% were seen once. Sequenced here: peripheral blood, sampled on day 0 of AZD1222 vaccination. These receptors all come from an adult in good health.

The chain recombines TRBV28 with TRBJ2-7, with 16 bases fitting TRBD2. The CDR3 has 15 amino acids. Germline loops: CDR1 MDHEN, CDR2 SYDVKM. V shed 8 bases and J 6 bases; nucleotides not matched to a gene: 7. CDR3 sequence reads: CASGTSGRVVFEQYF. CDR3 in DNA: TGTGCCAGCGGGACTAGCGGGAGGGTTGTTTTCGAGCAGTACTTC.

The CDR3 sequence is CASSRGLIALYGYTF. CDR3 bases: TGTGCCAGCAGCCGCGGGTTGATTGCCCTCTATGGCTACACCTTC. The rearrangement links TRBV3-1 (or the pseudogene TRBV3-2) to TRBJ1-2; no clear D gene. The CDR3 is 15 residues long. V lost 4 bases and J 4 bases, leaving 16 bases between the germline ends. Looked up from germline, CDR1 is LGHDT and CDR2 is YNNKEL (reference sequence).

This clone was observed once. V usage is TRBV19 and J usage is TRBJ1-3; D remains ambiguous. Germline V gene data show CDR1 as LNHDA and CDR2 as SQIVND (reference sequence). The length of the CDR3 is 14 residues. V lost 6 bases and J 0 bases, leaving 9 bases between the germline ends. This chain's CDR3 is CASRNLGSGNTIYF. The DNA of the CDR3 is TGTGCCAGTAGGAACCTCGGCTCTGGAAACACCATATATTTT.

The V and J genes are TRBV6-1 and TRBJ2-1; 8 positions agree with TRBD1. J was trimmed by 6 bases and V by 3 bases; bases with no gene match: 7. This CDR3 region has 15 residues. CDR1 and CDR2 from the germline V gene are MNHNS and SASEGT. The CDR3 protein is CASSDRTGFFNEQFF. The CDR3 DNA sequence: TGTGCCAGCAGTGATCGGACAGGGTTTTTCAATGAGCAGTTCTTC.

The V call is TRBV7-9, the J call TRBJ1-5; TRBD1 matches at 8 bases. This CDR3 region has 16 residues. The germline V gene has CDR1 SEHNR and CDR2 FQNEAQ (reference sequence). Trimming at V came to 4 bases and at J to 4 bases, leaving 9 bases not matched to a gene. The CDR3: CASSSQGARTNQPQHF. CDR3 sequence (DNA): TGTGCCAGCAGCTCCCAGGGGGCGCGGACGAATCAGCCCCAGCATTTT.

The V call is TRBV5-1, the J call TRBJ2-2, with D possibly matching TRBD2 (5 bases). CDR1 and CDR2 from the germline V gene are SGHRS and YFSETQ. The V and J ends lost 0 bases and 1 base respectively, with 10 bases between them. This CDR3 has 16 amino acids. The CDR3 DNA follows: TGCGCCAGCAGCTTGGACGGGGTAGGGAACACCGGGGAGCTGTTTTTT. The encoded protein is CASSLDGVGNTGELFF. Full variable domain (rest looked up from reference TRBV5-1 and TRBJ2-2): KAGVTQTPRYLIKTRGQQVTLSCSPISGHRSVSWYQQTPGQGLQFLFEYFSETQRNKGNFPGRFSGRQFSNSRSEMNVSTLELGDSALYLCASSLDGVGNTGELFFGEGSRLTVL.

This chain connects TRBV27 to TRBJ2-1; D is possibly TRBD2 (5 bases). Trimming took off 5 bases at V and 0 bases at J, with 11 bases between the two ends. The CDR3 loop spans 15 amino acids. Germline-derived CDR1 and CDR2 are MNHEY and SMNVEV (reference sequence). The CDR3 region has the DNA TGTGCCAGCAGTCCAGGACTCCTCTCCTACAATGAGCAGTTCTTC. Protein: CASSPGLLSYNEQFF.

The CDR3 DNA follows: TGTGCCAGCAGCCAGACAGGGGAACTCGAGACCCAGTACTTC. Protein: CASSQTGELETQYF. J is TRBJ2-5 and V is TRBV7-9; 8 bases agree with TRBD1. CDR1 is SEHNR and CDR2 is FQNEAQ in the germline V gene (reference sequence). This CDR3 region has 14 residues. The trim removed 5 bases at V and 5 bases at J, leaving 7 bases unmatched. Drawing the rest from reference TRBV7-9 and TRBJ2-5, the complete variable domain is DTGVSQNPRHKITKRGQNVTFRCDPISEHNRLYWYRQTLGQGPEFLTYFQNEAQLEKSRLLSDRFSAERPKGSFSTLEIQRTEQGDSAMYLCASSQTGELETQYFGPGTRLLVL.

This clone has a single count. The V and J genes are TRBV5-1 and TRBJ1-2; no firm D call. The CDR3 totals 13 residues. Trimming removed 5 bases at V and 7 bases at J, with 15 bases between. Germline loops: CDR1 SGHRS, CDR2 YFSETQ. The CDR3 here is CASRSEGNFGYTF. CDR3 DNA: TGCGCCAGCAGATCCGAAGGGAATTTTGGCTACACCTTC.

This chain connects TRBV5-8 to TRBJ1-2, with D hard to call. The CDR3 runs to 14 residues. Germline CDR1 reads SGHTS; CDR2 reads YDEGEE. The V and J ends lost 4 bases and 2 bases respectively, with 12 bases between them. The CDR3, as DNA: TGTGCCAGCAGCCCCCCCACACTAAACTATGGCTACACCTTC. Its protein product is CASSPPTLNYGYTF.

DNA of the CDR3: TGTGCCAGCAGTAAGAGGTCTGGGACTGCGTCCGTTCTTTCCGGGGCCAACGTCCTGACTTTC. Encoded protein: CASSKRSGTASVLSGANVLTF. V gene TRBV2 combines with J gene TRBJ2-6; weak D call: TRBD2 (6 bases). Germline values: CDR1 SNHLY, CDR2 FYNNEI. The CDR3 runs to 21 residues. Trimming shortened V by 5 bases and J by 4 bases, and 30 bases separated the two germline ends.

V is TRBV24-1 and J is TRBJ1-5; D remains ambiguous. The CDR3 runs 11 residues. Germline CDR1 KGHDR, CDR2 SFDVKD. Trimming took 9 bases from V and 5 from J, leaving 7 bases between them. For the CDR3, the DNA is TGTGCCACCGGTCGGGATCAGCCCCAGCATTTT. Its protein product is CATGRDQPQHF.

This sequence joins TRBV13 and TRBJ1-4; no clear D. Germline CDR1 reads PRHDT; CDR2 reads FYEKMQ (reference sequence). CDR3 length equals 14 residues. V gave up 0 bases and J gave up 2 bases, with 4 bases separating them. CDR3 in amino acids: CASSLGPTNEKLFF. Here the CDR3 DNA reads TGTGCCAGCAGCTTAGGGCCCACTAATGAAAAACTGTTTTTT.